A selection of T cell receptor beta chains follows, all from one sample in a study of memory CD4+ T cells and cytomegalovirus serostatus. Using immunoSEQ multiplex PCR, the repertoire was profiled, and TCRdb retains in-frame clones only, with some absent. Seen here are approximately 65,000 clones, roughly 80% observed once, and the top ten hold about 0.9%. The sequenced sample was memory CD4+ T cells from blood. Receptors originate from an adult in good health and CMV-seronegative. Both conserved end residues are part of each CDR3. D genes are given only for firm matches. Only part of the rows carry a size: once, few, many, or a class if the clone is expanded.

j_call: TRBJ1-1
clone_size: -
v_call: TRBV2
d_call: -
cdr3_aa: CASRDQGRGTEAFF
cdr3_nt: TGTGCCAGCAGGGACCAGGGGCGGGGGACTGAAGCTTTCTTT

j_call: TRBJ1-1
clone_size: few
v_call: TRBV30
d_call: -
cdr3_aa: CAWSVYGGATEAFF
cdr3_nt: TGTGCCTGGAGTGTATATGGTGGTGCCACTGAAGCTTTCTTT

j_call: TRBJ1-4
clone_size: -
v_call: TRBV10-3
d_call: -
cdr3_aa: CAISESLTGSTNEKLFF
cdr3_nt: TGTGCCATCAGTGAGTCGTTAACAGGCTCGACTAATGAAAAACTGTTTTTT

j_call: TRBJ2-7
clone_size: -
v_call: TRBV19
d_call: TRBD2
cdr3_aa: CASNGGNGYEQYF
cdr3_nt: TGTGCCAGTAACGGGGGGAACGGCTACGAGCAGTACTTC

j_call: TRBJ2-7
clone_size: -
v_call: TRBV7-2
d_call: TRBD2
cdr3_aa: CASSTGLAGTLWYF
cdr3_nt: TGTGCCAGCAGCACGGGACTAGCGGGAACTTTGTGGTACTTC

j_call: TRBJ1-2
clone_size: -
v_call: TRBV15
d_call: -
cdr3_aa: CATSRGPGGDGYTF
cdr3_nt: TGTGCCACCAGCAGGGGTCCTGGGGGGGATGGCTACACCTTC

j_call: TRBJ1-2
clone_size: -
v_call: TRBV19
d_call: TRBD1
cdr3_aa: CASSIGDVRQGGYGYTF
cdr3_nt: TGTGCCAGTAGTATAGGGGACGTCCGACAGGGCGGCTATGGCTACACCTTC

j_call: TRBJ2-3
clone_size: -
v_call: TRBV10-3
d_call: -
cdr3_aa: CAISGGARTDTQYF
cdr3_nt: TGTGCCATCAGTGGGGGGGCTCGCACAGATACGCAGTATTTT

j_call: TRBJ1-2
clone_size: -
v_call: TRBV5-1
d_call: TRBD1
cdr3_aa: CASSLGDRDNYGYTF
cdr3_nt: TGCGCCAGCAGCTTGGGGGACAGGGATAACTATGGCTACACCTTC

j_call: TRBJ2-5
clone_size: -
v_call: TRBV30
d_call: TRBD2
cdr3_aa: CAVGTSGSISGETQYF
cdr3_nt: TGTGCCGTCGGGACTAGCGGGAGTATTTCGGGAGAGACCCAGTACTTC

j_call: TRBJ2-4
clone_size: -
v_call: TRBV27
d_call: TRBD1
cdr3_aa: CARIQGAKNIQYF
cdr3_nt: TGTGCCAGGATACAGGGGGCCAAAAACATTCAGTACTTC

j_call: TRBJ2-3
clone_size: -
v_call: TRBV7-9
d_call: TRBD1
cdr3_aa: CASSQGTGGPDTQYF
cdr3_nt: TGTGCCAGCAGCCAGGGGACAGGCGGCCCAGATACGCAGTATTTT

j_call: TRBJ1-4
clone_size: once
v_call: TRBV6-1
d_call: -
cdr3_aa: CASSVGTPPGKLFF
cdr3_nt: TGTGCCAGCAGTGTCGGTACTCCCCCCGGAAAACTGTTTTTT

j_call: TRBJ2-2
clone_size: -
v_call: TRBV7-9
d_call: -
cdr3_aa: CASLQGSIGELFF
cdr3_nt: TGTGCCAGCTTACAGGGCAGTATCGGGGAGCTGTTTTTT

j_call: TRBJ1-2
clone_size: once
v_call: TRBV18
d_call: TRBD1
cdr3_aa: CASSPGQGGVYGYTF
cdr3_nt: TGTGCCAGCTCACCGGGACAGGGGGGAGTCTATGGCTACACCTTC

j_call: TRBJ1-1
clone_size: -
v_call: TRBV25-1
d_call: -
cdr3_aa: CASSPGIGMNTEAFF
cdr3_nt: TGTGCCAGCAGCCCGGGAATCGGAATGAACACTGAAGCTTTCTTT

j_call: TRBJ1-5
clone_size: -
v_call: TRBV6-1
d_call: TRBD1
cdr3_aa: CASSDRDRGRGQPQHF
cdr3_nt: TGTGCCAGCAGTGACCGCGACAGGGGGAGAGGTCAGCCCCAGCATTTT

j_call: TRBJ1-5
clone_size: -
v_call: TRBV19
d_call: -
cdr3_aa: CASSGTINQPQHF
cdr3_nt: TGTGCCAGTAGTGGCACAATCAATCAGCCCCAGCATTTT

j_call: TRBJ2-2
clone_size: -
v_call: TRBV28
d_call: -
cdr3_aa: CASRLRQAGELFF
cdr3_nt: TGTGCCAGCAGACTAAGACAGGCCGGGGAGCTGTTTTTT

j_call: TRBJ2-7
clone_size: few
v_call: TRBV2
d_call: -
cdr3_aa: CASSEVFSSRYEQYF
cdr3_nt: TGTGCCAGCAGTGAAGTCTTCAGCTCCCGATACGAGCAGTACTTC

j_call: TRBJ1-1
clone_size: -
v_call: TRBV19
d_call: TRBD1
cdr3_aa: CASSSRDRGPNTEAFF
cdr3_nt: TGTGCCAGTAGTTCCCGGGACAGGGGACCGAACACTGAAGCTTTCTTT

j_call: TRBJ2-7
clone_size: -
v_call: TRBV28
d_call: -
cdr3_aa: CASSSDRDYYEQYF
cdr3_nt: TGTGCCAGCAGTTCCGACAGGGACTATTACGAGCAGTACTTC

j_call: TRBJ2-2
clone_size: few
v_call: TRBV25-1
d_call: -
cdr3_aa: CASSERSGGHTGELFF
cdr3_nt: TGTGCCAGCAGTGAAAGGTCCGGGGGTCACACCGGGGAGCTGTTTTTT

j_call: TRBJ1-3
clone_size: few
v_call: TRBV4-1
d_call: TRBD1
cdr3_aa: CASSQGEGASGNTIYF
cdr3_nt: TGCGCCAGCAGCCAGGGGGAGGGGGCATCTGGAAACACCATATATTTT